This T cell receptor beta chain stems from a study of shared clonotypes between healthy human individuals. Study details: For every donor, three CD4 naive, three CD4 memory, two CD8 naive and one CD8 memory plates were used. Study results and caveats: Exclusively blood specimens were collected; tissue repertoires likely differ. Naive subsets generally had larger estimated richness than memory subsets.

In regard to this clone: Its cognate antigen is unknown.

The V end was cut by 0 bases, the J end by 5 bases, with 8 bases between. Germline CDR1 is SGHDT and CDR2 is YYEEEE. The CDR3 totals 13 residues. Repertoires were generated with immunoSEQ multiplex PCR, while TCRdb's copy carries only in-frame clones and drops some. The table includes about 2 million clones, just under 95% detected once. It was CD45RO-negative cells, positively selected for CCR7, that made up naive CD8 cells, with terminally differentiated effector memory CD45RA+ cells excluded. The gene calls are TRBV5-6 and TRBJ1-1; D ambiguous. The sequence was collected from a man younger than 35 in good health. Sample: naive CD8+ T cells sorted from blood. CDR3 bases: TGTGCCAGCAGCTTGGGGTTCCAGACTGAAGCTTTCTTT. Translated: CASSLGFQTEAFF.